This TCR beta chain was sequenced in a study of tumor and adjacent non-tumor tissue in lung cancer. No cell sorting was done before RNA was extracted from the tissue. More than 3 cm separated this lung sample from the edge of the tumor. Between the trimmed V and J ends, which lost 7 bases and 8 bases, there was a span of 23 bases. This CDR3 has 15 amino acids. The germline CDR1 and CDR2 sequences are MNHEY and SVGAGI. TCRbeta libraries were built with three rounds of nested PCR, modified from ARM-PCR. A single record per CDR3 protein comes from TCRdb applying MiXCR to the multiplex PCR reads. The data hold 60,000 to 70,000 distinct CDR3 sequences, with more than 75% observed a single time.

The sequenced sample was distant non-tumor lung tissue. The receptor was derived from a man between 60 and 70 years old with non-small cell lung cancer. The V gene is TRBV6-5, the J gene TRBJ1-2, with D possibly being TRBD1 (5 bases). The CDR3 nucleotides are TGTGCCAGCATATCAGTTAGCTGGGGGGAGTCCGGCTACACCTTC. Translating it yields CASISVSWGESGYTF.